This T cell receptor (beta chain) was observed in a study of blood T cell repertoires in COVID-19. The germline V gene has CDR1 SGDLS and CDR2 YYNGEE. This CDR3 spans 14 amino acids. The germline V and J ends were trimmed by 3 bases and 0 bases, with 9 bases remaining between them. This table comes from immunoSEQ multiplex PCR, and its TCRdb copy is limited to in-frame clones, with some not included. This sample carries fewer than 250,000 clones, less than 90% of them seen once, and the ten largest clones take approximately 10%. The receptor was derived from a woman aged 80 or older with COVID-19, enrolled during active disease. J is TRBJ1-2 and V is TRBV9; D possibly corresponds to TRBD1 (5 bases). Source material: peripheral blood. CDR3 loop: CASSATVTNYGYTF. In nucleotides, the CDR3 is TGTGCCAGCAGCGCGACAGTCACTAACTATGGCTACACCTTC.